The clone carrying this TCR beta chain was counted a few times. Its antigen is as yet unknown. Use of 60 Vbeta and 13 Jbeta primers characterized the PCR. Sequenced by immunoSEQ multiplex PCR; TCRdb stores in-frame clones only, minus some. The sample lists some 110,000 clones; 70% to 85% were seen once. The sample comes from a study of cytomegalovirus exposure and HLA in healthy donors. Study-wide points: TCR beta sequences reportedly predicted most subjects' HLA-A and HLA-B alleles accurately. It was 150 or so TCR beta chains that were listed as cytomegalovirus-associated. The majority of TCR sequences were rare, yet some public TCRs appeared in many donors. Sequence variants that were highly shared formed a cluster that was likely a sequencing artifact.

The CDR3 spans 12 residues. Trimming removed 3 bases at V and 8 bases at J, with 8 bases between. The V gene's germline CDR1 is SGHTA and CDR2 FQGTGA. The chain is built from TRBV7-3 and TRBJ2-1, with TRBD2 as a possible D gene (6 bases). This clonotype was sampled from a man in his fifties in good health and CMV-seropositive. Sequenced sample: PBMCs. CDR3: CASSLTGDEQFF. CDR3 DNA: TGTGCCAGCAGCTTGACGGGGGATGAGCAGTTCTTC.